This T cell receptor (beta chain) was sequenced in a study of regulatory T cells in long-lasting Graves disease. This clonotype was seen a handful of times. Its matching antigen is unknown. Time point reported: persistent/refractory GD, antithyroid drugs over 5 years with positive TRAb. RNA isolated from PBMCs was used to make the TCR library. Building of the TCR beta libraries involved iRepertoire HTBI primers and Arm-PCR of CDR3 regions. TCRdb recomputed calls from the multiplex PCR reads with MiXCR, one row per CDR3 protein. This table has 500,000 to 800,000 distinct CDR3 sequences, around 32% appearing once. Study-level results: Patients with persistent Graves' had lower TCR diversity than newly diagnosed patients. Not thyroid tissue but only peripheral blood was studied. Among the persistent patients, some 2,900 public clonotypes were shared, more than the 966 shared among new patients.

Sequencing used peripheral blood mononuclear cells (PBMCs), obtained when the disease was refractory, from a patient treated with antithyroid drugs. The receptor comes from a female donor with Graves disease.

The CDR3 nucleotides read TGTGCCAGCTCAGCAGGGACAGCTCAGCCCCAGCATTTT. Translated: CASSAGTAQPQHF. The rearrangement links TRBV18 to TRBJ1-5, with TRBD1 matching over 7 bases. CDR1 and CDR2 from the germline V gene are KGHSH and LQKENI. The CDR3 is 13 residues long. With 5 bases clipped from V and 6 bases from J, the junction kept 4 bases outside the gene matches.